This entry describes one TCR beta chain. Its antigen specificity is not known. Per-base quality was not reported, and no clone a single base away is much larger than it. These data belong to a study of blood T cell repertoires in COVID-19 (TCRdb year 2020). Regarding the complete study: Samples covering the acute and convalescent phases of COVID-19 were provided by collaborators in the United States, Italy and Spain. The prospective study material was composed of cDNA or gDNA derived from T cells, B-cell-depleted T cells, or PBMCs. The dataset comprised deeply sampled blood TCRbeta repertoires from subjects exposed to, actively infected with, or recovered from COVID-19. A freely available public database, intended as a resource for researchers studying the immune response to SARS-CoV-2, is where the repertoires were released. Samples were obtained from the ongoing ImmuneRACE study (first 160 participants) and from 950 to 1,500 subjects provided by 6 global collaborators. Nearly every sample came with metadata listing a de-identified subject ID, COVID-19 status, age in years and sex. HLA class I and class II types, where available, came from metadata supplied by the sample provider rather than from assay-based typing. Paper-wide results and their limitations: The amount of clinical and demographic metadata varied by source and participant and was provided uncurated.

The junction carries 6 bases between V and J, which are trimmed by 0 bases and 3 bases respectively. The germline V gene (reference sequence) gives CDR1 as SGHNT and CDR2 as YYREEE. Spanning cysteine to phenylalanine, the CDR3 consists of 13 amino acids. The DNA shown is the 39-base CDR3, in frame from base 1. TCRbeta CDR3 regions were amplified from genomic DNA using the immunoSEQ Assay, a bias-controlled multiplex PCR. The original methods were these. The number of nucleated cells in each sample was estimated from the amplification of reference gene primers within the assay. To quantify the absolute abundance of each unique TCRbeta CDR3 rearrangement, sequence reads were collapsed and filtered. For each sample, productive Simpson clonality was calculated as the square root of Simpson's diversity index over productive rearrangements. TCRdb mirrors the immuneACCESS table, restricted to in-frame sequences. Some clones are absent from its copies; in checked studies, under half trace to an unresolved V gene, and the reason for the others is unknown. That table gives V, J and clone size, and the DNA gave D and trimming. This sample comprises some 200,000 clones, around 90% of them detected only once. Of the sample, about a tenth falls within the top ten clones.

Participants in the prospective study were aged about 18 to 100 years, lived in approximately 26 United States geographic areas, and enrolled through a virtual design. To assign participants to cohorts, the prospective study relied on clinical history that participants themselves reported in a screening survey and a study questionnaire. In the prospective study, whole blood, serum and a nasopharyngeal or oropharyngeal swab were collected from each participant by mobile phlebotomists. Prospective study participants could optionally give additional blood draws and questionnaires over an approximately 2-month period. Before DNA extraction, prospective study blood samples were shipped either frozen or at room temperature.

The specimen sequenced was PBMCs or T cells enriched from blood (not recorded which). The chain uses TRBV5-4 and TRBJ1-1; the D segment cannot be called with confidence. This receptor was taken from a man aged 18 to 35 with acute COVID-19. In nucleotide form, the sequence is TGTGCCAGCAGCTTGGTGGGCGACACTGAAGCTTTCTTT. This translates into CASSLVGDTEAFF.